The TCR beta chain described here comes from a study of T-cell reconstitution after alpha-beta-depleted transplantation in children. Study results and caveats: A year had passed since transplant, and T-cell counts and diversity by then came mostly from newly produced T cells. For some patients, TCRbeta diversity was high at day 60 because of recipient T cells and thymic progenitors that survived. Expanded graft clones numbering several hundred reportedly gave rise to alpha-beta T cells about two months after transplant.

In its sample, this clonotype was seen many times. Its antigen is unknown. V dropped 5 bases and J dropped 1; count of bases not matched to a gene: 7. From germline, CDR1 is MDHEN and CDR2 SYDVKM. This CDR3 spans 15 amino acids. This sample's TCRbeta library carried unique molecular identifier barcodes. TCRdb re-called the PCR reads through MiXCR, storing one row per CDR3 protein. The sample includes about 170,000 distinct CDR3 sequences, 11% of them seen just once. The J gene is TRBJ1-1, the V gene TRBV28; TRBD1 matches 7 bases. The receptor's source is a boy younger than 10 with acute myeloid leukemia, due to receive a stem cell transplant. The material sequenced was PBMCs, taken before TCRalphabeta/CD19-depleted stem cell transplant. The CDR3 reads CASSPSGGRNTEAFF. The DNA of the CDR3 is TGTGCCAGCAGTCCCTCAGGGGGACGGAACACTGAAGCTTTCTTT.